This T cell receptor (beta chain) appears in the sequencing data of a study of spatial heterogeneity in lung cancer. This clonotype was recorded many times. Its target is unknown. Sample time point: sample taken at primary tumor resection. The donors were about 67 patients with non-small cell lung cancer that was early-stage and untreated. TCRdb processed the 5' RACE reads anew with MiXCR; each CDR3 protein has one entry. This sample has fewer than 15,000 distinct CDR3 sequences, with 3% to 4% found just once. Overall study results and limits: One measure, the expanded intratumoral alpha and beta TCR count, tracked tumor mutation counts.

The sequences come from lung tumor tissue, collected at surgery. The origin of this receptor is a male donor with early-stage non-small cell lung cancer.

In nucleotides, the CDR3 is TGTGCCAGCAGCCTCCCGGGTCAGCAAGATACGCAGTATTTT. It translates to CASSLPGQQDTQYF. V and J are TRBV4-2 and TRBJ2-3; D is undetermined. Per germline, CDR1 LGHNA and CDR2 YNFKEQ. V was pared by 4 bases and J by 5 bases, with 13 bases between. The CDR3 spans 14 residues.